These 14 T cell receptor beta chains came from one sample sequenced in a study of OX40 agonist ivuxolimab in advanced cancers. Receptor amplification or capture employed the immunoSEQ multiplex PCR assay. Imported from immuneACCESS, the table was reduced by TCRdb to in-frame sequences with V and J called. These copies leave out some clones; in studies compared against another copy, an unresolved V gene accounts for under half, and the cause of the remainder is not known. This sample lists tens of thousands of clones; around nine tenths were detected once. Jointly, the top ten make up approximately 0.4% of the sample. The sample was CD4+ or CD8+ T cells sorted from blood, taken in a trial of the OX40 agonist ivuxolimab. These TCRs come from an adult with an advanced solid tumor such as melanoma, head and neck, liver or kidney cancer.

This sequence joins TRBV19 and TRBJ2-5; 7 bases align to TRBD2. The V segment lost 8 bases and the J segment 5 bases; nucleotides outside the gene matches: 8. This CDR3 has 13 residues. Germline V CDR1 and CDR2: LNHDA, SQIVND (reference sequence). The CDR3 region is CASGGRGKETQYF. The DNA of the CDR3 is TGTGCCAGTGGCGGGAGAGGCAAGGAGACCCAGTACTTC.

The V gene is TRBV10-3, the J gene TRBJ2-2; D gene ambiguous. CDR1 is ENHRY, CDR2 SYGVKD, per germline. CDR3 length: 15 amino acids. V was trimmed by 2 bases and J by 2 bases, leaving 9 bases between them. CDR3 nucleotide sequence: TGTGCCATCAGTGAGAGGGCACCTAACACCGGGGAGCTGTTTTTT. Its translation: CAISERAPNTGELFF.

The chain combines TRBV5-6 with TRBJ2-5; maybe TRBD2 (6 bases). The end of the DNA aligns better with TRBJ2-7, so the J call may be wrong. Germline CDR1 SGHDT, CDR2 YYEEEE. This CDR3 spans 16 amino acids. Here the CDR3 DNA reads TGTGCCAGCAGCTACCCTCCCGGGACTGGTGCCTACGAGCAGTACTTC. Its translation: CASSYPPGTGAYEQYF.

This chain joins TRBV7-6 and TRBJ2-7; D not resolved. Trimming shortened V by 1 base and J by 0 bases, and 10 bases separated the two germline ends. The CDR3 extends over 15 amino acids. CDR1 SGHVS and CDR2 FNYEAQ come from the germline V gene. The CDR3 reads CASSLEALPSYEQYF. The CDR3 DNA reads TGTGCCAGCAGCTTAGAAGCGCTACCCTCCTACGAGCAGTACTTC. Looking up the rest from reference TRBV7-6 and TRBJ2-7 gives the full variable domain: GAGVSQSPRYKVTKRGQDVALRCDPISGHVSLYWYRQALGQGPEFLTYFNYEAQQDKSGLPNDRFSAERPEGSISTLTIQRTEQRDSAMYRCASSLEALPSYEQYFGPGTRLTVT.

The gene calls are TRBV7-9 and TRBJ2-1; D is undetermined. This CDR3 has 14 residues. Germline V CDR1 and CDR2: SEHNR, FQNEAQ (reference sequence). Trimming stripped 1 base from V and 12 bases from J, with 16 bases between. The CDR3 DNA reads TGTGCCAGCAGCTTAGATCTTGGGTATAGTGGGCAGTTCTTC. The encoded protein is CASSLDLGYSGQFF.

This clone was observed a few times. The genes are TRBV4-1 and TRBJ2-2; TRBD2 is a possible D gene (5 bases). Germline V CDR1 and CDR2: MGHRA, YSYEKL. Trimming removed 0 bases from V and 7 bases from J, with 9 bases in between. This CDR3 has 14 residues. CDR3 region: CASSQDERVGELFF. CDR3 sequence (DNA): TGCGCCAGCAGCCAAGATGAGAGGGTCGGGGAGCTGTTTTTT.

The rearrangement joins TRBV7-6 to TRBJ2-1, with TRBD2 matching over 9 bases. Trimming at V came to 5 bases and at J to 3 bases, leaving 5 bases not matched to a gene. This CDR3 is built from 15 residues. From germline, CDR1 is SGHVS and CDR2 FNYEAQ. CDR3 DNA sequence: TGTGCCAGCAGCCGGGGACTAGCTAGCTACAATGAGCAGTTCTTC. Protein sequence: CASSRGLASYNEQFF. Supplemented by reference TRBV7-6 and TRBJ2-1, the full variable domain reads GAGVSQSPRYKVTKRGQDVALRCDPISGHVSLYWYRQALGQGPEFLTYFNYEAQQDKSGLPNDRFSAERPEGSISTLTIQRTEQRDSAMYRCASSRGLASYNEQFFGPGTRLTVL.

Only a few counts were recorded for this clone. This rearrangement joins TRBV7-8 to TRBJ1-2; 7 positions agree with TRBD1. Unmatched junction bases numbered 11, after V lost 6 bases and J lost 7 bases. Germline V lookup: CDR1 SGHVS, CDR2 FQNEAQ. The CDR3 totals 14 residues. The CDR3 DNA reads TGTGCCAGCAGGCCCTCAGGGGGTAGTGGTGGCTACACCTTC. Translating gives CASRPSGGSGGYTF.

V and J are TRBV19 and TRBJ2-2; 7 nucleotides agree with TRBD2. V trimming: 2 bases; J trimming: 5 bases; junction bases outside the gene matches: 11. From germline, CDR1 is LNHDA and CDR2 SQIVND (reference sequence). This CDR3 is built from 17 residues. For the CDR3, the DNA is TGTGCCAGTAGTATATTCGCGGGAGTAGGCAAGACCGGGGAGCTGTTTTTT. This sequence encodes CASSIFAGVGKTGELFF.

V and J are TRBV18 and TRBJ1-3; D is ambiguous. Per germline, CDR1 KGHSH and CDR2 LQKENI. Trimming pared 3 bases from V and 0 bases from J, leaving 9 bases between. The CDR3 totals 15 residues. The CDR3: CASSPGTVSGNTIYF. DNA for the CDR3: TGTGCCAGCTCACCGGGCACAGTCTCTGGAAACACCATATATTTT.

The rearrangement links TRBV18 to TRBJ2-5; maybe TRBD1 (6 bases). The CDR3 totals 14 residues. The V end was cut by 6 bases, the J end by 5 bases, with 16 bases between. Looked up from germline, CDR1 is KGHSH and CDR2 is LQKENI. CDR3 sequence: CASSLFTQGETQYF. CDR3 bases: TGTGCCAGCTCTCTGTTCACCCAGGGGGAGACCCAGTACTTC.

The rearrangement links TRBV10-1 to TRBJ1-1, with D possibly matching TRBD1 (6 bases). Trimming stripped 6 bases from V and 12 bases from J, with 20 bases between. Germline V lookup: CDR1 WNHNN, CDR2 SYGVQD (reference sequence). There are 13 residues in the CDR3. CDR3 amino acids: CASRPQGQQITFF. The CDR3, as DNA: TGCGCCAGCAGGCCACAGGGCCAACAAATAACTTTCTTT.

This chain uses TRBV4-1 with TRBJ1-5; D uncertain. Germline CDR1 and CDR2: MGHRA and YSYEKL. Trimming stripped 0 bases from V and 5 bases from J, with 14 bases between. The CDR3 runs 16 residues. CDR3 in DNA: TGCGCCAGCAGCCAAGACGTCAGCTACAATCATCAGCCCCAGCATTTT. It translates to CASSQDVSYNHQPQHF.

The count of this clone is one. The chain links TRBV18 to TRBJ2-1; 9 positions match TRBD2. CDR3 length: 16 amino acids. Trimming removed 0 bases from V and 4 bases from J; junction bases left unmatched: 4. Germline V lookup: CDR1 KGHSH, CDR2 LQKENI. The CDR3 region has the DNA TGTGCCAGCTCACCACCGCGGACTAGCGAGTACAATGAGCAGTTCTTC. Its protein product is CASSPPRTSEYNEQFF.